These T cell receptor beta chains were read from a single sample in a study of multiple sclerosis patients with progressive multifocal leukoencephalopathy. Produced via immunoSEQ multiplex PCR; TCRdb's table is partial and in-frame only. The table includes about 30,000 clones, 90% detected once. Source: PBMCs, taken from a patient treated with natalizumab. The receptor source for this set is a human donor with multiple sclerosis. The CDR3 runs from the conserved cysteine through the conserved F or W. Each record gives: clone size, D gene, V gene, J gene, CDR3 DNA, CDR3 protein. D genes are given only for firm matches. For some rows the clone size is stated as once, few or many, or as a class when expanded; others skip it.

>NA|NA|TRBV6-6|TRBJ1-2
TGTGCCAGCAGTCACGGGACGGACTATGGCTGCACCTTC
CASSHGTDYGCTF
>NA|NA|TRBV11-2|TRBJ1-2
TGTGCCAGCAGCCCACCAAGAGGGTATTACTATGGCTACACCTTC
CASSPPRGYYYGYTF
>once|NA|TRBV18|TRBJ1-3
TGTGCCAGCTCACCCACGCGGGCACAGGGCTCTGGAAACACCATATATTTT
CASSPTRAQGSGNTIYF
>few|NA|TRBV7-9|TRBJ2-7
TGTGCCAGCACCGCGGGCCCTGGGGACTACGAGCAGTACTTC
CASTAGPGDYEQYF
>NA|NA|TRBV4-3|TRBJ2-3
TGCGCCAGCAGCCCGGAAGCGGGTAGCACAGATACGCAGTACTTT
CASSPEAGSTDTQYF
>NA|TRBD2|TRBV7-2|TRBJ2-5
TGTGCCAGCAGCTTAGGACTAGCACCTATGAGGGAGACCCAGTACTTC
CASSLGLAPMRETQYF
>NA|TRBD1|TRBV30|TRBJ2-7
TGTGCCTGGTCCGGGACAGGGAGCTCCTACGAGCAGTACTTC
CAWSGTGSSYEQYF
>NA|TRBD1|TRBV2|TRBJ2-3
TGTGCCAGCACCCCAACGGGTTGGGACAGGGGTGGAGATACGCAGTATTTT
CASTPTGWDRGGDTQYF
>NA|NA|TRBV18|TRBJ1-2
TGTGCCAGCTCACCAGTAGAGGGCTATGGCTACACCTTC
CASSPVEGYGYTF
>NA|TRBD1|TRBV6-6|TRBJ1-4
TGTGCCAGCAGTTTGGGACAGCGTAATGAAAAACTGTTTTTT
CASSLGQRNEKLFF
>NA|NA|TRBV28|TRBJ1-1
TGTGCCAGCAGTTCACCCCGCGGAGGGCTGAACACTGAAGCTTTCTTT
CASSSPRGGLNTEAFF
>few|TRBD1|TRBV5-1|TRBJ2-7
TGCGCCAGCAGCTCTGGACAGGGGGCTTACGAGCAGTACTTC
CASSSGQGAYEQYF
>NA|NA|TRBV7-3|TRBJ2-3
TGTGCCAGCAGTCCCGCAGCGCGGGCGATGACAGATACGCAGTATTTT
CASSPAARAMTDTQYF
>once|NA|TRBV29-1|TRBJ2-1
TGCAGCGGGACAATCTTGGTTGAGCAGTTCTTC
CSGTILVEQFF
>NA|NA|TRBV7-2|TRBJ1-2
TGTGCCAGCAGCACCGGGGCACGAGTCCATGGCTACACCTTC
CASSTGARVHGYTF
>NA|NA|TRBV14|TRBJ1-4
TGTGCCAGCAGCCTCGGGGGAACAAACGAAAAACTGTTTTTT
CASSLGGTNEKLFF
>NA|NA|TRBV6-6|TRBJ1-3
TGTGCCAGCAGTTCAGACGGCAGCTCTGGAAACACCATATATTTT
CASSSDGSSGNTIYF
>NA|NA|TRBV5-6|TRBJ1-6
TGTGCCAGCACCCTCACCCGGGCATTCAACTCACCCCTCCACTTT
CASTLTRAFNSPLHF
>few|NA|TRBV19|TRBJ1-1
TGTGCCAGTAGTCCAGGACAACCTGAAGCTTTCTTT
CASSPGQPEAFF
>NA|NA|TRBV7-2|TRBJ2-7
TGTGCCAGCAGCCGAAGCAGGGAATTAACCTACGAGCAGTACTTC
CASSRSRELTYEQYF
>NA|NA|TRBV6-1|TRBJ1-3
TGTGCCAGCGTCGGCCGAGACTCTGGAAACACCATATATTTT
CASVGRDSGNTIYF
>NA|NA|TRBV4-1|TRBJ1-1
TGCGCCAGCAGCCAAGTCTTAACGGGCCCGAACACTGAAGCTTTCTTT
CASSQVLTGPNTEAFF